This is a list of T cell receptor beta chains from one sample in a study of neurological immune-mediated disorders. TCRdb itself ran the 5' RACE reads through MiXCR, one entry per CDR3 protein. This repertoire shows 25,000 to 30,000 distinct CDR3 sequences, less than 20% found once; its top ten account for almost 5%. Input material: CD4+ T cells from blood. The receptors were gathered from a female donor with HTLV-1-associated myelopathy (HAM/TSP). Each CDR3 is given without its conserved first and last residue. A D gene is named only where the DNA matches it firmly.

>-|TRBV7-9|TRBJ2-4
ASSLVSGGDPLKRKNIQY
>TRBD1|TRBV11-2|TRBJ1-1
ASSLQGGEAF
>TRBD1|TRBV6-5|TRBJ1-2
ASSPWDSSLSGYT
>-|TRBV12-3/TRBV12-4|TRBJ2-2
ASRTTGSSTGELF
>-|TRBV18|TRBJ1-1
ASQTQRLDTEAF
>-|TRBV6-1|TRBJ1-1
ASSDRQRTEAF
>-|TRBV14|TRBJ1-4
ASSRGPDEKLF
>TRBD2|TRBV4-1|TRBJ2-5
ASSRGGYQETQY
>-|TRBV12-3/TRBV12-4|TRBJ1-1
ASRRGSTEAF
>TRBD2|TRBV27|TRBJ2-1
ASSLSRAGAYYNEQF
>-|TRBV12-3/TRBV12-4|TRBJ2-2
ASSFTANTGELF
>-|TRBV7-3|TRBJ2-2
ARRGANTGELF
>-|TRBV2|TRBJ1-5
ASTPGQSGQPQH
>-|TRBV20-1|TRBJ2-5
SAPTQGETQY
>-|TRBV7-8|TRBJ2-2
ASSLEIGGWSGELF
>-|TRBV4-1|TRBJ2-7
ASSQAPGAYEQY
>TRBD2|TRBV6-6|TRBJ2-3
ASSPGGRLDTQY